This T cell receptor (beta chain) was identified during a study of blood T cell repertoires in COVID-19 (dated by TCRdb to 2018 to 2021). Regarding the research as a whole: Samples from collaborators originated in the United States, Italy and Spain and spanned both the acute and convalescent phases of COVID-19. The material from the prospective study consisted of cDNA or gDNA derived from T cells, B-cell-depleted T cells, or PBMCs. The dataset comprised deeply sampled blood TCRbeta repertoires from subjects exposed to, actively infected with, or recovered from COVID-19. A freely available public database, intended as a resource for researchers studying the immune response to SARS-CoV-2, is where the repertoires were released. Samples were obtained from the ongoing ImmuneRACE study (first 160 participants) and from over 1,000 subjects provided by 6 global collaborators. Sample metadata almost always included a de-identified subject ID, COVID-19 status, age in years and sex. HLA class I and class II types, where available, came from metadata supplied by the sample provider rather than from assay-based typing. Overall study results and their limits: The amount of clinical and demographic metadata varied by source and participant and was provided uncurated.

Collaborating institutions collected whole blood in K2EDTA tubes following their own protocols. Collaborator samples were shipped for TCRbeta analysis as frozen whole blood, isolated PBMCs, or DNA extracted from either sample type. The immunoSEQ Assay, a bias-controlled multiplex PCR, was used to amplify TCRbeta CDR3 regions from genomic DNA. The original pipeline was this. The number of nucleated cells in each sample was estimated from the amplification of reference gene primers within the assay. To quantify the absolute abundance of each unique TCRbeta CDR3 rearrangement, sequence reads were collapsed and filtered. Productive Simpson clonality was computed per sample as the square root of Simpson's diversity index over productive rearrangements. TCRdb carries this immuneACCESS record with in-frame sequences only. Its versions omit some clonotypes, under half of them owing to an unresolved V gene in the studies checked, with the rest unexplained. The V and J calls and clone size are taken from that table; D and trimming were inferred from the DNA. Counted in this sample were around 94,000 clones; just under 85% of them appeared once. The ten most abundant clones make up about 9.9% of the sample.

This clone was picked up one time. Its antigen has not been determined. The input lacks base qualities; no much larger clone sits a single base away. The germline V and J ends show losses of 6 bases and 0 bases respectively, and no gene match explains 8 bases of the junction. The CDR3 starts with the cysteine, ends with the phenylalanine, and has 19 residues. The retained sequence is limited to the CDR3, 57 bases, with the frame set at the first base. Based on the germline V gene (reference sequence), the CDR1 and CDR2 sequences are MNHNY and SVGAGI. The origin of this receptor is a man in his forties with active or convalescent COVID-19. Recombination linked TRBV6-6 to TRBJ2-1, and TRBD2 matches 16 of the central bases. The sequenced material came from peripheral blood. The sequenced DNA: TGTGCCAGCAGCTCACCGGGACTAGCGGGGGGGAGCTCCTACAATGAGCAGTTCTTC. It translates to CASSSPGLAGGSSYNEQFF.